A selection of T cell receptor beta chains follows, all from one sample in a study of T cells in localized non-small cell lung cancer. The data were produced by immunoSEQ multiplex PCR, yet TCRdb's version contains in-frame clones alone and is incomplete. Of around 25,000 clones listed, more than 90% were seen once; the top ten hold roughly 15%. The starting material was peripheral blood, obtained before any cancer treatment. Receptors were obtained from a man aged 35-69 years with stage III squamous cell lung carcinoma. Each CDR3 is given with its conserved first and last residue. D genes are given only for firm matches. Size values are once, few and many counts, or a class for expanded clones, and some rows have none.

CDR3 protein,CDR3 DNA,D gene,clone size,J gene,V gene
CASSRGQGAYQPQHF,TGTGCCAGCAGCAGGGGACAGGGGGCGTATCAGCCCCAGCATTTT,TRBD1,NA,TRBJ1-5,TRBV7-2
CASSESSGSGGTTDTQYF,TGTGCCAGCAGTGAATCTAGCGGGTCCGGGGGGACAACAGATACGCAGTATTTT,TRBD2,NA,TRBJ2-3,TRBV6-4
CASSPFSGTGNNQPQHF,TGTGCCAGCTCACCCTTTTCCGGGACAGGGAACAATCAGCCCCAGCATTTT,TRBD1,NA,TRBJ1-5,TRBV18
CASSFPVGEQFF,TGTGCCAGCAGCTTCCCGGTTGGTGAGCAGTTCTTC,NA,NA,TRBJ2-1,TRBV11-2
CASSPTTYGYTF,TGTGCCAGCAGCCCTACAACCTATGGCTACACCTTC,NA,NA,TRBJ1-2,TRBV11-2
CASQSPGTTDTQYF,TGTGCCAGTCAAAGCCCGGGAACCACAGATACGCAGTATTTT,NA,NA,TRBJ2-3,TRBV19
CAWRTGLSTEAFF,TGTGCCTGGAGGACAGGGTTGTCCACTGAAGCTTTCTTT,TRBD1,NA,TRBJ1-1,TRBV30
CASTPGRPRGDTQYF,TGCGCCAGCACCCCCGGTAGGCCCCGAGGAGATACGCAGTATTTT,NA,NA,TRBJ2-3,TRBV5-1
CASSPRGSGENTGELFF,TGTGCCAGCAGCCCCCGCGGTAGCGGGGAGAACACCGGGGAGCTGTTTTTT,TRBD2,NA,TRBJ2-2,TRBV7-6
CASSLVGNEQYF,TGTGCCAGCAGCTTAGTAGGGAACGAGCAGTACTTC,NA,NA,TRBJ2-7,TRBV11-2
CATTTGAHTDTQYF,TGTGCCACCACCACGGGGGCTCACACAGATACGCAGTATTTT,NA,NA,TRBJ2-3,TRBV15
CASSRGQGALGELFF,TGTGCCAGCAGCCGCGGACAGGGGGCGTTGGGGGAGCTGTTTTTT,TRBD1,NA,TRBJ2-2,TRBV6-5
CASSAGTFSGNTIYF,TGTGCCAGCAGCGCAGGGACTTTCTCTGGAAACACCATATATTTT,NA,NA,TRBJ1-3,TRBV7-2
CASSVMNTEAFF,TGTGCCAGCAGTGTTATGAACACTGAAGCTTTCTTT,NA,NA,TRBJ1-1,TRBV2
CASHPGRGTEAFF,TGTGCCAGTCACCCGGGGAGGGGCACTGAAGCTTTCTTT,NA,NA,TRBJ1-1,TRBV19
CASSFRGAVSYEQYF,TGTGCCAGCAGTTTTAGAGGGGCAGTCTCCTACGAGCAGTACTTC,NA,NA,TRBJ2-7,TRBV28
CASSLQRGGVMNTEAFF,TGTGCCAGCAGCTTGCAACGGGGTGGAGTCATGAACACTGAAGCTTTCTTT,NA,NA,TRBJ1-1,TRBV5-4
CASSAQNRGWNGYTF,TGTGCCAGCAGCGCACAAAACAGGGGCTGGAATGGCTACACCTTC,TRBD1,once,TRBJ1-2,TRBV9
CASSPTQGAPSTGELFF,TGTGCCAGCAGCCCCACCCAGGGGGCCCCGAGCACCGGGGAGCTGTTTTTT,TRBD1,NA,TRBJ2-2,TRBV14
CASSFPGFANTGELFF,TGTGCCAGCAGCTTCCCAGGGTTCGCGAACACCGGGGAGCTGTTTTTT,NA,NA,TRBJ2-2,TRBV11-2
CASIGQGPNTEAFF,TGTGCCAGCATTGGACAGGGCCCGAACACTGAAGCTTTCTTT,TRBD1,once,TRBJ1-1,TRBV7-9
CASSPSRGAFYNEQFF,TGTGCCAGTAGTCCGAGCCGTGGGGCGTTCTACAATGAGCAGTTCTTC,NA,NA,TRBJ2-1,TRBV19
CASTSPGLTVNTEAFF,TGTGCCAGTACGTCCCCAGGGCTTACGGTGAACACTGAAGCTTTCTTT,NA,NA,TRBJ1-1,TRBV19
CASSSRTQNTEAFF,TGTGCCAGCAGTTCCCGGACACAGAACACTGAAGCTTTCTTT,NA,NA,TRBJ1-1,TRBV6-1
CASSHYPAGGPQRQFF,TGTGCCAGCAGTCACTACCCAGCGGGGGGGCCACAACGGCAGTTCTTC,NA,NA,TRBJ2-1,TRBV12-1
CASATPSGAGGTEAFF,TGTGCCAGCGCCACCCCCTCTGGGGCTGGAGGCACTGAAGCTTTCTTT,NA,NA,TRBJ1-1,TRBV27
CASSEQGGNTEAFF,TGCGCCAGCAGCGAACAGGGGGGGAACACTGAAGCTTTCTTT,TRBD1,NA,TRBJ1-1,TRBV5-1
CASSLVASGTYEQYF,TGTGCCAGCAGCTTAGTGGCTAGCGGAACCTACGAGCAGTACTTC,TRBD2,NA,TRBJ2-7,TRBV11-2
CASSLKAGFNEQFF,TGTGCCAGCAGCCTAAAGGCCGGATTTAATGAGCAGTTCTTC,NA,NA,TRBJ2-1,TRBV14
CASERGAYEQYF,TGTGCCTCGGAGAGGGGGGCCTACGAGCAGTACTTC,NA,few,TRBJ2-7,TRBV6-1
CASKLRDRNTEAFF,TGTGCCAGCAAACTTCGAGACAGGAACACTGAAGCTTTCTTT,NA,NA,TRBJ1-1,TRBV27
CASSLAAPRTDTQYF,TGTGCCAGCAGCTTAGCGGCCCCGAGGACAGATACGCAGTATTTT,NA,once,TRBJ2-3,TRBV7-9
CASRPTGGASTDTQYF,TGCGCCAGCAGGCCTACAGGGGGCGCTTCCACAGATACGCAGTATTTT,TRBD1,NA,TRBJ2-3,TRBV5-1
CASSLASGGVETQYF,TGTGCCAGCAGCCTAGCCAGCGGGGGAGTAGAGACCCAGTACTTC,TRBD2,NA,TRBJ2-5,TRBV11-2
CASSRLAAGELFF,TGTGCCAGTAGTCGACTAGCGGCGGGGGAGCTGTTTTTT,TRBD2,NA,TRBJ2-2,TRBV19
CASSYGQGANTGELFF,TGTGCCAGCAGTTACGGACAGGGGGCGAACACCGGGGAGCTGTTTTTT,TRBD1,NA,TRBJ2-2,TRBV6-6
CASSDPGQGADTEAFF,TGTGCCAGTAGCGATCCGGGACAGGGGGCCGACACTGAAGCTTTCTTT,TRBD1,NA,TRBJ1-1,TRBV19
CASSVWGQDNSPLHF,TGTGCCAGCAGTGTCTGGGGACAGGATAATTCACCCCTCCACTTT,TRBD1,NA,TRBJ1-6,TRBV27
CASWGVGSPLHF,TGTGCCAGCTGGGGGGTCGGTTCACCCCTCCACTTT,NA,few,TRBJ1-6,TRBV27
CASSLGGGGTGELFF,TGCGCCAGCAGCCTTGGCGGGGGTGGTACCGGGGAGCTGTTTTTT,TRBD2,NA,TRBJ2-2,TRBV4-1
CASRRGQGPAEAFF,TGTGCCAGTAGAAGGGGACAGGGGCCAGCCGAAGCTTTCTTT,TRBD1,NA,TRBJ1-1,TRBV19
CATSRGTGEAYGYTF,TGTGCCACCAGCAGAGGGACAGGGGAAGCCTATGGCTACACCTTC,TRBD1,once,TRBJ1-2,TRBV15
CASSQGVVGQGPKQYF,TGCGCCAGCAGCCAAGGTGTCGTGGGACAGGGTCCCAAGCAGTACTTC,TRBD1,NA,TRBJ2-7,TRBV4-3
CASSFSGQVSNQPQHF,TGTGCCAGCAGCTTCTCCGGACAGGTTAGCAATCAGCCCCAGCATTTT,TRBD1,NA,TRBJ1-5,TRBV7-8
CASSLVPGPGNTEAFF,TGCGCCAGCAGCTTGGTACCGGGACCTGGAAACACTGAAGCTTTCTTT,NA,NA,TRBJ1-1,TRBV5-1
CASSLNKGDSPLHF,TGTGCCAGCAGCTTAAATAAGGGTGATTCACCCCTCCACTTT,NA,NA,TRBJ1-6,TRBV5-4
CASSLGEFDEQFF,TGTGCCAGCAGCTTAGGGGAGTTCGATGAGCAGTTCTTC,NA,NA,TRBJ2-1,TRBV7-2
CASSFDSNQPQHF,TGTGCCAGCAGTTTCGATAGCAATCAGCCCCAGCATTTT,NA,NA,TRBJ1-5,TRBV28
CASSGGYGYTF,TGTGCCAGCAGTGGCGGCTATGGCTACACCTTC,NA,once,TRBJ1-2,TRBV6-4
CASSSLVAAGGSPLHF,TGTGCCAGCAGCTCCCTAGTTGCAGCCGGGGGTTCACCCCTCCACTTT,NA,NA,TRBJ1-6,TRBV11-1
CASNPIGAEAFF,TGTGCCAGCAACCCCATCGGTGCTGAAGCTTTCTTT,NA,NA,TRBJ1-1,TRBV5-4
CAISDEDISYEQYF,TGTGCCATCAGTGATGAGGACATCTCCTACGAGCAGTACTTC,NA,NA,TRBJ2-7,TRBV10-3